Following are 7 T cell receptor beta chains from one sample sequenced in a study of blood T cells in healthy people across ages. The authors ran a second PCR of 7 to 11 cycles using a sample-barcoded 5' primer and a J-beta primer mix. TCRdb processed the 5' RACE reads anew with MiXCR; each CDR3 protein has one entry. The table shows over 600,000 distinct CDR3 sequences, with around 43% occurring only once. Material for sequencing was blood. The origin of the receptors is an older man in good health.

The chain recombines TRBV5-1 with TRBJ2-1; D gene unclear. This CDR3 has 15 amino acids. Between the trimmed V and J ends, which lost 3 bases and 4 bases, there was a span of 14 bases. CDR1 is SGHRS, CDR2 YFSETQ, per germline. The CDR3 loop is CASSWASDRYNEQFF. As DNA, the CDR3 is TGCGCCAGCAGCTGGGCGTCTGACCGATACAATGAGCAGTTCTTC.

The V gene is TRBV2, the J gene TRBJ2-3, with TRBD1 matching 7 bases. The germline CDR1 and CDR2 sequences are SNHLY and FYNNEI. J was trimmed by 1 base and V by 7 bases; bases with no gene match: 2. This CDR3 is built from 13 residues. CDR3 sequence: CASIGQGTDTQYF. The CDR3 DNA follows: TGTGCCAGCATAGGACAGGGCACAGATACGCAGTATTTT.

The chain joins TRBV7-9 to TRBJ2-5; D is undetermined. Trimming took 2 bases from V and 1 from J, leaving 11 bases between them. Per germline, CDR1 SEHNR and CDR2 FQNEAQ (reference sequence). The CDR3 is made up of 15 amino acids. For the CDR3, the DNA is TGTGCCAGCAGCTTAATGTTTGGCCCCCAAGAGACCCAGTACTTC. This encodes CASSLMFGPQETQYF.

V gene TRBV21-1 combines with J gene TRBJ2-5. Matching the DNA end better, TRBJ2-7 makes the J call doubtful. TRBV21-1 is deemed a pseudogene. CDR3 length: 12 amino acids. CDR3 in amino acids: CASSKGIYEQYF. CDR3 coding DNA: TGTGCCAGCAGCAAAGGCATCTACGAGCAGTACTTC.

The gene calls are TRBV20-1 and TRBJ2-7; TRBD2 matches 13 bases. Germline V lookup: CDR1 DFQATT, CDR2 SNEGSKA (reference sequence). V was clipped by 7 bases and J by 3 bases; unmatched bases: 15. The CDR3 runs to 17 residues. The CDR3 protein is CSVGTGTSGILDYEQYF. As DNA, the CDR3 is TGCAGTGTCGGAACCGGGACTAGCGGGATTTTAGACTACGAGCAGTACTTC.

V is TRBV18 and J is TRBJ1-2; D unclear. The germline V gene has CDR1 KGHSH and CDR2 LQKENI. V gave up 1 base and J gave up 7 bases, with 16 bases separating them. The length of the CDR3 is 15 residues. The CDR3 DNA reads TGTGCCAGCTCACCACAGGGTTTTGATCTTTCTGGCTACACCTTC. Translating gives CASSPQGFDLSGYTF. Complete variable domain (other parts from reference TRBV18 and TRBJ1-2): NAGVMQNPRHLVRRRGQEARLRCSPMKGHSHVYWYRQLPEEGLKFMVYLQKENIIDESGMPKERFSAEFPKEGPSILRIQQVVRGDSAAYFCASSPQGFDLSGYTFGSGTRLTVV.

This clonotype was observed a few times. The genes are TRBV20-1 and TRBJ2-1, with TRBD1 identical over 7 bases. Germline V gives CDR1 DFQATT, CDR2 SNEGSKA (reference sequence). V trimming: 6 bases; J trimming: 6 bases; junction bases outside the gene matches: 14. The CDR3 is 15 amino acids. This chain's CDR3 is CSANPQTGFGNEQFF. The CDR3 DNA reads TGCAGTGCCAACCCACAGACAGGGTTCGGCAATGAGCAGTTCTTC.